The clone carrying this TCR beta chain was detected a few times. The source of the sample is a study of T cells in Graves' hyperthyroidism and ophthalmopathy. Amplification of TCR beta CDR3 regions was performed using RNA transcripts as template. In the first-round RT-PCR of the TCR CDR3, the HTBI primer set was used. TCRdb re-analysed the multiplex PCR reads in MiXCR, keeping a single row per CDR3 protein. The sample lists around 290,000 distinct CDR3 sequences; roughly 15% were seen once. Extraction of PBMCs used 8.5 to 10 ml of fresh peripheral blood. The V end lost 2 bases, the J end lost 11 bases, and 18 bases lay between the germline ends. The CDR3 runs to 14 residues. Per the germline V gene, CDR1 is MGHRA and CDR2 is YSYEKL.

The source is a woman aged 25-40 years with Graves' hyperthyroidism that later progressed to Graves' ophthalmopathy. The sample consisted of blood. The chain uses TRBV4-1 and TRBJ2-5; no clear D gene. CDR3 DNA sequence: TGCGCCAGCAGCCAACTCGTTGGGGTGTTGGAGCAGTACTTC. Encoded protein: CASSQLVGVLEQYF.